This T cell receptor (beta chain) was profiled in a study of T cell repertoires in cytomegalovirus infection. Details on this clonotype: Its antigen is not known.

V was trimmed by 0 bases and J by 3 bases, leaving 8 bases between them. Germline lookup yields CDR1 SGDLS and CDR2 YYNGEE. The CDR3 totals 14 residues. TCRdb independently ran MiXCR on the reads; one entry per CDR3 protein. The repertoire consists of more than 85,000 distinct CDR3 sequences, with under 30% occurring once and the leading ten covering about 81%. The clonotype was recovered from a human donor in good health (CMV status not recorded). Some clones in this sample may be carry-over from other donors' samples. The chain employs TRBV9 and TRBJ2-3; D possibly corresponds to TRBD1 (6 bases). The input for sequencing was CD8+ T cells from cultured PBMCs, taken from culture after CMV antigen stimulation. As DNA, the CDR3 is TGTGCCAGCAGCGTAGTGGGGGCAACAGATACGCAGTATTTT. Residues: CASSVVGATDTQYF. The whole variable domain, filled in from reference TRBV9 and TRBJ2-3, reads DSGVTQTPKHLITATGQRVTLRCSPRSGDLSVYWYQQSLDQGLQFLIQYYNGEERAKGNILERFSAQQFPDLHSELNLSSLELGDSALYFCASSVVGATDTQYFGPGTRLTVL.